Shown below are 22 T cell receptor delta chains from a single sample sequenced in a study of gamma-delta chains in newborns, infants, children. TCRdb re-called clones from the reads using CATT. The table includes about 9,200 delta-chain clones, approximately 24% detected once. Sequenced: blood. The receptors originated from a child who was a newborn, infant or young child, either healthy, febrile or measles-vaccinated (not recorded which).

Regarding this clone: It may be a read error: a sequence one base away is much more abundant. This sequence joins TRDV2 and TRDJ3; 7 bases are shared with TRDD3. CDR1 is GEAIGNYY, CDR2 EKD, per germline. This CDR3 contains 21 residues. The CDR3 DNA sequence: TGTGCCTGTGACACCCCTCCCACTGGGGACCTAAGCTCCTTGGACACCCGACAGATGTTTTTC. Translating it yields CACDTPPTGDLSSLDTRQMFF.

A single count supports this clone. The chain has TRDV2 and TRDJ1; a possible D gene is TRDD3 (6 bases). V was trimmed by 0 bases and J by 2 bases, leaving 18 bases between them. The CDR3 runs 17 residues. Germline V gene data show CDR1 as GEAIGNYY and CDR2 as EKD. CDR3 nucleotide sequence: TGTGCCTGTGACACCGTAGGCGACTGGGAACGGACCGATAAACTCATCTTT. Amino acid sequence: CACDTVGDWERTDKLIF.

J is TRDJ1 and V is TRDV2, with D perhaps matching TRDD3 (6 bases). The CDR3 contains 19 residues. CDR1 and CDR2 from the germline V gene are GEAIGNYY and EKD. With 3 bases removed from V and 0 bases from J, the gap between germline ends came to 25 bases. CDR3 in amino acids: CACDAVSGLGASYTDKLIF. As DNA, the CDR3 is TGTGCCTGTGACGCCGTCTCCGGATTGGGGGCTTCGTACACCGATAAACTCATCTTT.

In the case of this clone: A junction boundary mismatches the germline segment, possibly from a read error. The chain combines TRDV2 with TRDJ1; 7 bases align to TRDD3. CDR1 is GEAIGNYY and CDR2 is EKD in the germline V gene. This CDR3 is 17 amino acids long. The CDR3 loop reads CARDTLGGIRTTDKLIF. For the CDR3, the DNA is TGTGCCCGTGACACCTTAGGGGGGATCCGAACCACCGATAAACTCATCTTT.

This clone was picked up a small number of times. A much larger clone differs from this one at a single base, so this may be a read error. The chain recombines TRDV2 with TRDJ1; TRDD3 matches 7 bases. The V gene's germline CDR1 is GEAIGNYY and CDR2 EKD. The CDR3 covers 14 residues. Trimming took 2 bases from V and 2 from J; bases not matched to a gene: 4. DNA of the CDR3: TGTGCCTGTGACATACGGGGGGATACCGATAAACTCATCTTT. This encodes CACDIRGDTDKLIF.

The chain carries TRDV2 and TRDJ3, with 11 nucleotides matching TRDD3. J lost 1 base, V lost 3 bases, and 7 bases had no gene match. The CDR3 is made up of 19 amino acids. The germline CDR1 and CDR2 sequences are GEAIGNYY and EKD. This CDR3 is CACDVLGDMLSWDTRQMFF. The CDR3 DNA follows: TGTGCCTGTGACGTACTGGGGGATATGCTATCCTGGGACACCCGACAGATGTTTTTC.

This clone is medium-sized. As DNA, the CDR3 is TGTGCCTGTGACACCGTGTCAATTCCCGATAAACTCATCTTT. Translating it yields CACDTVSIPDKLIF. V usage is TRDV2 and J usage is TRDJ1; no reliable D call. Looked up from germline, CDR1 is GEAIGNYY and CDR2 is EKD. V was cut by 0 bases and J by 3 bases, with 10 bases left in between. The CDR3 has 14 amino acids.

This clone was seen a handful of times. The chain has TRDV2 and TRDJ1, with 10 bases lining up with TRDD3. The CDR3 consists of 17 residues. Germline CDR1 GEAIGNYY, CDR2 EKD. V dropped 0 bases and J dropped 3; count of bases not matched to a gene: 9. CDR3 protein: CACDTGIGGYEPDKLIF. The CDR3 DNA sequence: TGTGCCTGTGACACCGGAATCGGGGGATACGAGCCCGATAAACTCATCTTT.

A note on this clone: The junction shows a germline mismatch at one end, possibly a read error. This rearrangement joins TRDV2 to TRDJ1; a possible D gene is TRDD3 (6 bases). CDR1 and CDR2 from the germline V gene are GEAIGNYY and EKD. CDR3 size: 24 residues. The CDR3: CARDPLRLDGRGTVLVGTTDKLIF. CDR3 nucleotides: TGTGCCCGTGACCCCCTTAGGCTTGACGGCCGGGGGACCGTACTCGTGGGTACGACCGATAAACTCATCTTT.

This clone has a handful of counts. The chain employs TRDV2 and TRDJ1; 11 bases are a match to TRDD3. CDR1 and CDR2 (germline): GEAIGNYY, EKD. The CDR3 contains 20 residues. The V segment lost 3 bases and the J segment 5 bases; nucleotides outside the gene matches: 22. CDR3 residues: CACDSLVRGGYAYPDDKLIF. CDR3 bases: TGTGCCTGTGACTCCTTGGTCCGTGGGGGATACGCGTATCCTGATGATAAACTCATCTTT.

The V call is TRDV2, the J call TRDJ1; 7 bases align to TRDD3. The CDR3 runs 17 residues. Germline V CDR1 and CDR2: GEAIGNYY, EKD. V dropped 5 bases and J dropped 0; count of bases not matched to a gene: 14. This CDR3 is CACAALTGEPYTDKLIF. The CDR3 DNA follows: TGTGCCTGTGCCGCCCTTACTGGGGAGCCGTACACCGATAAACTCATCTTT.

Comments on this clone: Other DNA sequences in the same sample also yield this CDR3. The chain has TRDV2 and TRDJ1; 7 positions agree with TRDD3. Unmatched junction bases numbered 24, after V lost 3 bases and J lost 0 bases. Per germline, CDR1 GEAIGNYY and CDR2 EKD. The CDR3 extends over 21 amino acids. The CDR3 loop is CACDALGGTTQPLLYTDKLIF. CDR3 sequence (DNA): TGTGCCTGTGACGCCCTGGGGGGGACAACTCAACCCCTTCTCTACACCGATAAACTCATCTTT.

By its share, this clone is medium-sized. The gene calls are TRDV2 and TRDJ1, with 10 bases matching TRDD3. CDR3 length: 18 amino acids. CDR1 GEAIGNYY and CDR2 EKD come from the germline V gene. J lost 3 bases, V lost 3 bases, and 15 bases had no gene match. The DNA of the CDR3 is TGTGCCTGTGACCTCTGGACCCCCGGGGGATACGAAGCCGATAAACTCATCTTT. It codes for CACDLWTPGGYEADKLIF.

The sample holds a few counts of this clone. This sequence joins TRDV2 and TRDJ1, with 12 bases that match TRDD3. V was clipped by 0 bases and J by 6 bases; unmatched bases: 19. The length of the CDR3 is 20 residues. Germline loops: CDR1 GEAIGNYY, CDR2 EKD. The CDR3 loop is CACDTVGLGDTFTGINKLIF. The CDR3, as DNA: TGTGCCTGTGACACCGTTGGACTGGGGGATACATTTACTGGTATCAATAAACTCATCTTT.

In this sample, this clone turned up a few times. This chain links TRDV1 with TRDJ1; 12 bases are shared with TRDD3. The germline V gene has CDR1 TSWWSYY and CDR2 QGS. V was pared by 0 bases and J by 0 bases, with 11 bases of the junction left unmatched. The length of the CDR3 is 20 residues. The CDR3 loop reads CALGELVLYWGIPHTDKLIF. Here the CDR3 DNA reads TGTGCTCTTGGGGAACTAGTCTTATACTGGGGGATACCCCACACCGATAAACTCATCTTT.

The rearrangement links TRDV2 to TRDJ1; D gene unclear. Deletions cut 1 base from V and 0 bases from J, with 11 bases between. CDR3 size: 15 residues. CDR1 and CDR2 (germline): GEAIGNYY, EKD. CDR3 region: CACDTLGFYTDKLIF. The CDR3 nucleotides are TGTGCCTGTGACACACTTGGGTTTTACACCGATAAACTCATCTTT.

This clone was recorded a few times. This same CDR3 is encoded by further DNA sequences in the sample. The J gene is TRDJ1, the V gene TRDV2; the D gene is possibly TRDD3 (5 bases). Germline V lookup: CDR1 GEAIGNYY, CDR2 EKD. The CDR3 extends over 18 amino acids. The ends were cut back, 3 bases at V and 1 base at J, with 23 bases in the middle. The CDR3 DNA follows: TGTGCCTGTGACCCCGCTGGGTTAGCACTGCAGGCCACCGATAAACTCATCTTT. Amino acids: CACDPAGLALQATDKLIF.

This clone qualifies as medium-sized (0.01 to 0.1%). This rearrangement joins TRDV2 to TRDJ1; 9 positions match TRDD3. V shed 3 bases and J 0 bases; nucleotides not matched to a gene: 7. The CDR3 loop spans 16 amino acids. Per the germline V gene, CDR1 is GEAIGNYY and CDR2 is EKD. In nucleotides, the CDR3 is TGTGCCTGTGACGCACTGGGGGACCTGTACACCGATAAACTCATCTTT. Its protein is CACDALGDLYTDKLIF.

The J gene is TRDJ1, the V gene TRDV3; possible D gene TRDD3, 6 bases. The CDR3 spans 17 residues. The germline V gene has CDR1 TVYSNPD and CDR2 GDNSRS (reference sequence). Trimming removed 2 bases from V and 8 bases from J, with 30 bases in between. The CDR3 is CAFPVRSTGLLGGKLIF. In DNA, the CDR3 is TGTGCCTTTCCCGTCCGTAGTACTGGGTTATTGGGGGGGAAACTCATCTTT.

The chain recombines TRDV2 with TRDJ1; 12 bases line up with TRDD3. Unmatched junction bases numbered 19, after V lost 3 bases and J lost 0 bases. The CDR3 runs 21 residues. Germline CDR1 reads GEAIGNYY; CDR2 reads EKD. CDR3 sequence reads: CACDPFLGDTTFFLYTDKLIF. CDR3 DNA sequence: TGTGCCTGTGACCCCTTCCTGGGGGATACGACTTTCTTCTTATACACCGATAAACTCATCTTT.

This chain joins TRDV2 and TRDJ1; 13 bases match TRDD3. Germline loops: CDR1 GEAIGNYY, CDR2 EKD. This CDR3 contains 22 residues. After removal of 0 bases from V and 6 bases from J, the junction contained 24 bases not matched to a gene. CDR3: CACDTLNPSRSLGDTRSHKLIF. Written as DNA, the CDR3 is TGTGCCTGTGACACCTTAAATCCGAGCCGGTCACTGGGGGATACGCGAAGTCATAAACTCATCTTT.

V and J are TRDV2 and TRDJ1; maybe TRDD3 (5 bases). Deletions cut 0 bases from V and 6 bases from J, with 31 bases between. Germline CDR1 GEAIGNYY, CDR2 EKD. The CDR3 is made up of 20 amino acids. CDR3 protein: CACDTVDGEGVRLDKHKLIF. The DNA for the CDR3 is TGTGCCTGTGACACCGTGGATGGGGAAGGGGTTCGATTGGACAAGCATAAACTCATCTTT.